The 15 T cell receptor beta chains in this list originate from one sample, sequenced in a study of PD-1 blockade in classical Hodgkin lymphoma. The time point denotes: cycle 4 day 1 (C4D1), after more than 5 weeks of nivolumab. Brentuximab vedotin exposure varied, and every patient relapsed after autologous stem cell transplantation. Magnetic negative selection was used to purify CD4+ T cells from PBMCs that had been thawed. The assay was immunoSEQ multiplex PCR, and TCRdb's table has in-frame clones only and misses some. The sample records some 30,000 clones, around 80% being singletons. The sequencing used CD4+ T cells from blood, collected before the fourth cycle of nivolumab. The receptors were sampled from a human donor with classical Hodgkin lymphoma.

The chain couples TRBV11-3 to TRBJ2-2; 15 nucleotides line up with TRBD2. Germline V lookup: CDR1 SGHNT, CDR2 YENEEA. The CDR3 contains 17 residues. V lost 4 bases to trimming and J lost 5 bases; unmatched junction nucleotides: 5. The CDR3 is CASSSGLAGGRTGELFF. DNA of the CDR3: TGTGCCAGCAGCTCTGGACTAGCGGGGGGGAGAACCGGGGAGCTGTTTTTT.

This clone appeared a single time. The chain employs TRBV5-1 and TRBJ1-6; D not resolved. Trimming removed 0 bases at V and 0 bases at J, with 13 bases between. The CDR3 runs 18 residues. Germline V gives CDR1 SGHRS, CDR2 YFSETQ. CDR3 sequence: CASSLAGISSSYNSPLHF. CDR3 DNA: TGCGCCAGCAGCTTGGCAGGAATCTCAAGCTCCTATAATTCACCCCTCCACTTT.

In this sample, this clone turned up once. The CDR3 sequence: CASSLWGRGEKLFF. The DNA of the CDR3 is TGTGCCAGCAGTTTATGGGGGCGGGGTGAAAAACTGTTTTTT. The chain has TRBV27 and TRBJ1-4; weak D call: TRBD1 (6 bases). CDR3 length equals 14 residues. Germline assignment: CDR1 MNHEY and CDR2 SMNVEV (reference sequence). Trimming shortened V by 1 base and J by 7 bases, and 10 bases separated the two germline ends.

This chain joins TRBV19 and TRBJ1-2, with D tentatively TRBD1 (5 bases). The ends were cut back, 9 bases at V and 3 bases at J, with 8 bases in the middle. Germline V lookup: CDR1 LNHDA, CDR2 SQIVND (reference sequence). CDR3 length: 11 amino acids. The CDR3 loop reads CASRVDYGYTF. CDR3 in DNA: TGTGCCAGCAGGGTAGACTATGGCTACACCTTC.

This clone has just a few counts. The V gene is TRBV28, the J gene TRBJ1-5; no firm D call. The CDR3 loop spans 11 amino acids. The V gene's germline CDR1 is MDHEN and CDR2 SYDVKM. The ends were cut back, 3 bases at V and 6 bases at J, with 3 bases in the middle. CDR3 DNA: TGTGCCAGCAGTTTTCCTCAGCCCCAGCATTTT. This sequence encodes CASSFPQPQHF. Full variable domain (rest looked up from reference TRBV28 and TRBJ1-5): DVKVTQSSRYLVKRTGEKVFLECVQDMDHENMFWYRQDPGLGLRLIYFSYDVKMKEKGDIPEGYSVSREKKERFSLILESASTNQTSMYLCASSFPQPQHFGDGTRLSIL.

This chain uses TRBV7-9 with TRBJ1-2, with D uncertain. Germline V gene lookup returns CDR1 SEHNR and CDR2 FQNEAQ (reference sequence). The V and J ends lost 1 base and 4 bases respectively, with 13 bases between them. The CDR3 consists of 15 residues. For the CDR3, the DNA is TGTGCCAGCAGCTTAGAACGGGCCTTCGGCTATGGCTACACCTTC. Protein product: CASSLERAFGYGYTF.

This chain links TRBV6-5 with TRBJ2-7; D not resolved. The V end lost 4 bases, the J end lost 2 bases, and 6 bases lay between the germline ends. The germline V gene has CDR1 MNHEY and CDR2 SVGAGI. This CDR3 comprises 12 residues. The CDR3 loop reads CASSSDTYEQYF. Here the CDR3 DNA reads TGTGCCAGCAGTTCCGACACCTACGAGCAGTACTTC.

This clone has more than one count but fewer than ten. The chain joins TRBV2 to TRBJ1-5; D perhaps matches TRBD1 (6 bases). CDR1 and CDR2 (germline): SNHLY, FYNNEI. V was trimmed by 2 bases and J by 3 bases, leaving 17 bases between them. This CDR3 comprises 17 residues. For the CDR3, the DNA is TGTGCCAGCAGTGAACCACTTTACAGGGCTAACAATCAGCCCCAGCATTTT. It specifies CASSEPLYRANNQPQHF.

This clone has only a few counts. The chain is built from TRBV5-1 and TRBJ1-1; TRBD1 might be the D (6 bases). V lost 3 bases, J lost 4 bases, and 16 bases lay in between. Germline assignment: CDR1 SGHRS and CDR2 YFSETQ. The CDR3 extends over 15 amino acids. For the CDR3, the DNA is TGCGCCAGCAGCTCCAGACAGGTTGCCCCCACTGAAGCTTTCTTT. Encoded protein: CASSSRQVAPTEAFF.

This clone turned up a few times. This chain uses TRBV27 with TRBJ2-2, with 8 bases aligning to TRBD2. The CDR3 runs to 14 residues. Per the germline V gene, CDR1 is MNHEY and CDR2 is SMNVEV (reference sequence). V dropped 6 bases and J dropped 5; count of bases not matched to a gene: 5. The CDR3 loop is CASRPGLVTGELFF. The CDR3 DNA is TGTGCCAGCAGACCGGGACTAGTTACCGGGGAGCTGTTTTTT.

V and J are TRBV10-3 and TRBJ2-5; TRBD2 might be the D (5 bases). V gave up 3 bases and J gave up 3 bases, with 8 bases separating them. The CDR3 has 13 residues. Per germline, CDR1 ENHRY and CDR2 SYGVKD. As DNA, the CDR3 is TGTGCCATCAGTGAAGCGGATAAAGAGACCCAGTACTTC. It specifies CAISEADKETQYF.

J is TRBJ1-5 and V is TRBV29-1, with 8 bases aligning to TRBD1. This CDR3 comprises 13 residues. V shed 6 bases, J shed 2 bases, and the junction held 3 bases outside the gene matches. Germline lookup yields CDR1 SQVTM and CDR2 ANQGSEA. CDR3 nucleotide sequence: TGCAGCGTCTCGGGACAGGGCAATCAGCCCCAGCATTTT. Residues: CSVSGQGNQPQHF. Looking up the rest from reference TRBV29-1 and TRBJ1-5 gives the full variable domain: SAVISQKPSRDICQRGTSLTIQCQVDSQVTMMFWYRQQPGQSLTLIATANQGSEATYESGFVIDKFPISRPNLTFSTLTVSNMSPEDSSIYLCSVSGQGNQPQHFGDGTRLSIL.

This chain uses TRBV9 with TRBJ1-6, with 10 bases fitting TRBD1. The CDR3 is made up of 16 amino acids. Trimming took 3 bases from V and 10 from J; bases not matched to a gene: 10. Germline assignment: CDR1 SGDLS and CDR2 YYNGEE. The CDR3 sequence is CASSGEPGQGKSPLHF. The CDR3 coding sequence is TGTGCCAGCAGCGGAGAACCGGGACAGGGGAAGTCACCCCTCCACTTT.

CDR3 sequence reads: CASSAGFEGNYGYTF. The CDR3 DNA is TGTGCCAGCAGCGCAGGATTTGAGGGAAACTATGGCTACACCTTC. V usage is TRBV7-6 and J usage is TRBJ1-2; D is unresolved. V gave up 5 bases and J gave up 2 bases, with 15 bases separating them. This CDR3 is built from 15 residues. CDR1 SGHVS and CDR2 FNYEAQ come from the germline V gene. Full variable domain (outside the CDR3, taken from reference TRBV7-6 and TRBJ1-2): GAGVSQSPRYKVTKRGQDVALRCDPISGHVSLYWYRQALGQGPEFLTYFNYEAQQDKSGLPNDRFSAERPEGSISTLTIQRTEQRDSAMYRCASSAGFEGNYGYTFGSGTRLTVV.

The V and J genes are TRBV6-5 and TRBJ1-5; 7 bases match TRBD1. The CDR3 is 15 residues long. Germline trimming cut 4 bases from V and 5 bases from J; bases unmatched to any gene: 8. CDR1 is MNHEY and CDR2 is SVGAGI in the germline V gene. The DNA of the CDR3 is TGTGCCAGCAGTTCCAATAACAGGGGATATCAGCCCCAGCATTTT. Amino acid sequence: CASSSNNRGYQPQHF.